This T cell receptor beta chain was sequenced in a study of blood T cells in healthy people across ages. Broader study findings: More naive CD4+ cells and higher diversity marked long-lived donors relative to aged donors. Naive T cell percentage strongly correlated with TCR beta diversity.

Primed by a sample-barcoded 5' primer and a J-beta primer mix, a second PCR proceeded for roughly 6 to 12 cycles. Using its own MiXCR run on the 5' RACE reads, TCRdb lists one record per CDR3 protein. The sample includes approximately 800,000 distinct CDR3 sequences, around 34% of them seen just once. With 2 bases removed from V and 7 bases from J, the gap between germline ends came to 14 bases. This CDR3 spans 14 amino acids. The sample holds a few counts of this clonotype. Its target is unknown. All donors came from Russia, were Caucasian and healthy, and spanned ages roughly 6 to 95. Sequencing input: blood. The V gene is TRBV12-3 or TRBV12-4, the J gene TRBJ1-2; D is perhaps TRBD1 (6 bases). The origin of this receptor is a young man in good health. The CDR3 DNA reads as TGTGCCAGCAGTTTATCCCAGGGGAGACGTGGCTACACCTTC. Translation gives CASSLSQGRRGYTF.